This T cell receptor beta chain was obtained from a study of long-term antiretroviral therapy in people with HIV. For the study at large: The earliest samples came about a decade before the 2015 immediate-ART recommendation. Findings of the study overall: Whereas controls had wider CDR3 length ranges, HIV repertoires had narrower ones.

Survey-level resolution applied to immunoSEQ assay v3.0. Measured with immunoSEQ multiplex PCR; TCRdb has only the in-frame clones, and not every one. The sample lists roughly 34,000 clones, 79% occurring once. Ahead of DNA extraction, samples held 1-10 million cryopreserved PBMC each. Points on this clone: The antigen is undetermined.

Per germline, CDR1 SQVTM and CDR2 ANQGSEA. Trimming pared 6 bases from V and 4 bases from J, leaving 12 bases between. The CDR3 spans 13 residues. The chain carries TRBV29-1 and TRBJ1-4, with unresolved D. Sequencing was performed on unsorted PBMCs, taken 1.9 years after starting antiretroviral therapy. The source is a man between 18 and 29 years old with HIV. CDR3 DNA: TGCAGCGTCCTGACCCCTGGTAATGAAAAACTGTTTTTT. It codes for CSVLTPGNEKLFF.